These T cell receptor beta chains were read from a single sample in a study of regulatory T cells in long-lasting Graves disease. One entry per CDR3 protein results from TCRdb running MiXCR on the multiplex PCR reads. The sample lists approximately 360,000 distinct CDR3 sequences, approximately 10% seen once, with around 18% in the top ten. These data also featured in a second study, about T cells in Graves' hyperthyroidism and ophthalmopathy.

This material consisted of peripheral blood mononuclear cells (PBMCs), taken at new diagnosis, from a patient treated with antithyroid drugs. The source of these receptors is a woman aged 18-30 years with Graves disease. Each CDR3 is given with its conserved first and last residue. The D gene is left open where the match is weak. Expanded clones get a size class; other rows say once, few or many, or leave the size out.

clone size: few; J gene: TRBJ2-3; V gene: TRBV20-1; CDR3 length: 13; D gene: .; CDR3 protein: CGKSGGETDTQYF; CDR3 DNA: TGCGGAAAGTCCGGGGGAGAGACAGATACGCAGTATTTT
clone size: .; J gene: TRBJ1-1; V gene: TRBV4-3; CDR3 length: 13; D gene: .; CDR3 protein: CASRREVNTEAFF; CDR3 DNA: TGCGCCAGCAGGAGGGAGGTGAACACTGAAGCTTTCTTT
clone size: many; J gene: TRBJ2-7; V gene: TRBV2; CDR3 length: 15; D gene: TRBD2; CDR3 protein: CASSYLSGGSYEQYF; CDR3 DNA: TGTGCCAGCAGTTACCTTAGCGGGGGTTCCTACGAGCAGTACTTC
clone size: few; J gene: TRBJ2-1; V gene: TRBV6-1; CDR3 length: 13; D gene: TRBD2; CDR3 protein: CASKQRDGGEQFF; CDR3 DNA: TGTGCCAGCAAACAGCGGGACGGAGGTGAGCAGTTCTTC
clone size: many; J gene: TRBJ2-1; V gene: TRBV15; CDR3 length: 15; D gene: TRBD2; CDR3 protein: CATTLAGSSPWEQFF; CDR3 DNA: TGTGCCACTACTTTAGCGGGATCCTCTCCATGGGAGCAGTTCTTC
clone size: few; J gene: TRBJ1-1; V gene: TRBV20-1; CDR3 length: 13; D gene: .; CDR3 protein: CSATGTSNTEAFF; CDR3 DNA: TGCAGTGCTACCGGGACTTCGAACACTGAAGCTTTCTTT
clone size: many; J gene: TRBJ1-4; V gene: TRBV25-1; CDR3 length: 13; D gene: .; CDR3 protein: CASNPGDSEKLFF; CDR3 DNA: TGTGCCAGCAACCCAGGGGATAGTGAAAAACTGTTTTTT
clone size: many; J gene: TRBJ1-2; V gene: TRBV5-4; CDR3 length: 14; D gene: TRBD1; CDR3 protein: CASSLIGGNYGYTF; CDR3 DNA: TGTGCCAGCAGCTTAATAGGGGGCAACTATGGCTACACCTTC
clone size: few; J gene: TRBJ2-5; V gene: TRBV7-8; CDR3 length: 16; D gene: .; CDR3 protein: CASSGPGTPEEETQYF; CDR3 DNA: TGTGCCAGCAGCGGACCCGGGACCCCCGAGGAGGAGACCCAGTACTTC
clone size: many; J gene: TRBJ1-1; V gene: TRBV4-2; CDR3 length: 15; D gene: .; CDR3 protein: CASSQDRRLNTEAFF; CDR3 DNA: TGTGCCAGCAGCCAAGACAGGAGACTGAACACTGAAGCTTTCTTT
clone size: .; J gene: TRBJ1-2; V gene: TRBV19; CDR3 length: 14; D gene: .; CDR3 protein: CASSIPDDPYGYTF; CDR3 DNA: TGTGCCAGTAGTATCCCGGATGACCCGTATGGCTACACCTTC
clone size: many; J gene: TRBJ1-1; V gene: TRBV10-3; CDR3 length: 17; D gene: TRBD1; CDR3 protein: CAISRDRAGVRNTEAFF; CDR3 DNA: TGTGCCATCAGCCGCGACAGGGCAGGGGTTAGGAACACTGAAGCTTTCTTT
clone size: many; J gene: TRBJ1-2; V gene: TRBV7-2; CDR3 length: 15; D gene: TRBD1; CDR3 protein: CASSLAPTGGYGYTF; CDR3 DNA: TGTGCCAGCAGCCTAGCCCCGACAGGGGGCTATGGCTACACCTTC
clone size: many; J gene: TRBJ2-1; V gene: TRBV12-3/TRBV12-4; CDR3 length: 15; D gene: TRBD2; CDR3 protein: CASSPKREAYNEQFF; CDR3 DNA: TGTGCCAGCAGTCCAAAGCGGGAGGCCTACAATGAGCAGTTCTTC
clone size: many; J gene: TRBJ2-1; V gene: TRBV10-3; CDR3 length: 17; D gene: TRBD1; CDR3 protein: CAISESVGQGRGDEQFF; CDR3 DNA: TGTGCCATCAGTGAGTCGGTAGGACAGGGTAGAGGAGATGAGCAGTTCTTC
clone size: few; J gene: TRBJ2-3; V gene: TRBV5-1; CDR3 length: 14; D gene: TRBD1; CDR3 protein: CASSWGQGTDTQYF; CDR3 DNA: TGCGCCAGCAGCTGGGGACAGGGCACAGATACGCAGTATTTT
clone size: few; J gene: TRBJ1-5; V gene: TRBV4-3; CDR3 length: 15; D gene: .; CDR3 protein: CASSQWIRGGTPQHF; CDR3 DNA: TGCGCCAGCAGCCAATGGATAAGGGGGGGAACCCCCCAGCATTTT
clone size: many; J gene: TRBJ2-1; V gene: TRBV7-3; CDR3 length: 13; D gene: .; CDR3 protein: CASSSGVYNEQFF; CDR3 DNA: TGTGCCAGCAGCTCGGGAGTCTACAATGAGCAGTTCTTC
clone size: many; J gene: TRBJ1-5; V gene: TRBV20-1; CDR3 length: 16; D gene: .; CDR3 protein: CSAVLGGARSNQPQHF; CDR3 DNA: TGCAGTGCCGTCCTTGGGGGGGCGCGGAGCAATCAGCCCCAGCATTTT
clone size: many; J gene: TRBJ1-1; V gene: TRBV4-3; CDR3 length: 15; D gene: .; CDR3 protein: CASSQSLAGRTEAFF; CDR3 DNA: TGCGCCAGCAGCCAATCGCTCGCAGGGCGCACTGAAGCTTTCTTT
clone size: many; J gene: TRBJ1-1; V gene: TRBV6-2/TRBV6-3; CDR3 length: 17; D gene: TRBD1; CDR3 protein: CASSIDRDSQQNTEAFF; CDR3 DNA: TGTGCCAGCAGTATAGACCGGGACAGCCAACAGAACACTGAAGCTTTCTTT
clone size: few; J gene: TRBJ2-5; V gene: TRBV19; CDR3 length: 13; D gene: .; CDR3 protein: CATKGTPQETQYF; CDR3 DNA: TGTGCCACCAAGGGGACACCTCAAGAGACCCAGTACTTC
clone size: once; J gene: TRBJ1-1; V gene: TRBV27; CDR3 length: 16; D gene: .; CDR3 protein: CASSLFNPGLKTEAFF; CDR3 DNA: TGTGCCAGCAGTTTATTCAATCCTGGATTAAAAACTGAAGCTTTCTTT
clone size: few; J gene: TRBJ2-5; V gene: TRBV15; CDR3 length: 13; D gene: .; CDR3 protein: CATSRENGETQYF; CDR3 DNA: TGTGCCACCAGCAGAGAAAACGGAGAGACCCAGTACTTC
clone size: many; J gene: TRBJ2-1; V gene: TRBV7-3; CDR3 length: 15; D gene: TRBD2; CDR3 protein: CASRLWGLAGDEQFF; CDR3 DNA: TGTGCCAGCAGGCTCTGGGGACTAGCGGGGGACGAGCAGTTCTTC
clone size: .; J gene: TRBJ1-3; V gene: TRBV28; CDR3 length: 13; D gene: .; CDR3 protein: CASSPLSGNTIYF; CDR3 DNA: TGTGCCAGCAGTCCCCTCTCTGGAAACACCATATATTTT
clone size: many; J gene: TRBJ2-4; V gene: TRBV6-1; CDR3 length: 12; D gene: TRBD2; CDR3 protein: CASTQAGGIQYF; CDR3 DNA: TGTGCCAGCACGCAAGCGGGGGGGATTCAGTACTTC
clone size: .; J gene: TRBJ2-5; V gene: TRBV9; CDR3 length: 16; D gene: TRBD2; CDR3 protein: CASSDTLGGDQETQYF; CDR3 DNA: TGTGCCAGCAGCGATACCCTCGGGGGGGACCAAGAGACCCAGTACTTC
clone size: .; J gene: TRBJ2-1; V gene: TRBV4-3; CDR3 length: 13; D gene: .; CDR3 protein: CASSQDQQGEQFF; CDR3 DNA: TGCGCCAGCAGCCAAGACCAGCAGGGTGAGCAGTTCTTC
clone size: many; J gene: TRBJ2-6; V gene: TRBV30; CDR3 length: 16; D gene: .; CDR3 protein: CAWSTRGGLGANVLTF; CDR3 DNA: TGTGCCTGGAGTACTCGAGGAGGGCTTGGGGCCAACGTCCTGACTTTC
clone size: many; J gene: TRBJ2-1; V gene: TRBV7-2; CDR3 length: 19; D gene: TRBD1; CDR3 protein: CASSSRDRLKRFPYNEQFF; CDR3 DNA: TGTGCCAGCAGCTCCCGGGACAGACTAAAGCGGTTCCCCTACAATGAGCAGTTCTTC
clone size: many; J gene: TRBJ1-6; V gene: TRBV7-2; CDR3 length: 18; D gene: .; CDR3 protein: CASSLPGRASSYNSPLHF; CDR3 DNA: TGTGCCAGCAGCTTACCGGGGCGGGCAAGCTCCTATAATTCACCCCTCCACTTT
clone size: few; J gene: TRBJ1-3; V gene: TRBV19; CDR3 length: 17; D gene: .; CDR3 protein: CASSIFRKDSSGNTIYF; CDR3 DNA: TGTGCCAGTAGTATTTTCCGCAAAGACAGCTCTGGAAACACCATATATTTT
clone size: few; J gene: TRBJ2-7; V gene: TRBV6-5; CDR3 length: 14; D gene: TRBD2; CDR3 protein: CASSYGDYSYEQYF; CDR3 DNA: TGTGCCAGCAGTTACGGGGACTACTCCTACGAGCAGTACTTC
clone size: few; J gene: TRBJ2-1; V gene: TRBV29-1; CDR3 length: 14; D gene: .; CDR3 protein: CSVEAGRSYNEQFF; CDR3 DNA: TGCAGCGTTGAAGCAGGTCGCTCCTACAATGAGCAGTTCTTC
clone size: many; J gene: TRBJ1-1; V gene: TRBV29-1; CDR3 length: 13; D gene: TRBD1; CDR3 protein: CSVAHGQVYEAFF; CDR3 DNA: TGCAGCGTCGCACACGGACAGGTTTATGAAGCTTTCTTT
clone size: few; J gene: TRBJ1-6; V gene: TRBV15; CDR3 length: 15; D gene: .; CDR3 protein: CATSRDWGPNSPLHF; CDR3 DNA: TGTGCCACCAGCAGAGATTGGGGACCTAATTCACCCCTCCACTTT
clone size: many; J gene: TRBJ2-1; V gene: TRBV7-9; CDR3 length: 19; D gene: TRBD2; CDR3 protein: CASSPRGLAGGSSYNEQFF; CDR3 DNA: TGTGCCAGCTCCCCCCGCGGACTAGCGGGGGGGAGCTCCTACAATGAGCAGTTCTTC
clone size: once; J gene: TRBJ2-1; V gene: TRBV7-2; CDR3 length: 11; D gene: .; CDR3 protein: CASRELYEQFF; CDR3 DNA: TGTGCCAGCAGAGAACTCTATGAGCAGTTCTTC
clone size: many; J gene: TRBJ1-2; V gene: TRBV20-1; CDR3 length: 16; D gene: TRBD1; CDR3 protein: CSALNRDRGQSYGYTF; CDR3 DNA: TGCAGTGCTCTAAACCGGGACAGGGGGCAGAGCTATGGCTACACCTTC
clone size: .; J gene: TRBJ2-7; V gene: TRBV10-3; CDR3 length: 14; D gene: .; CDR3 protein: CAISEYRVSYEQYF; CDR3 DNA: TGTGCCATCAGTGAGTACAGGGTGTCCTACGAGCAGTACTTC
clone size: .; J gene: TRBJ1-4; V gene: TRBV18; CDR3 length: 15; D gene: TRBD1; CDR3 protein: CASSPQGAFNEKLFF; CDR3 DNA: TGTGCCAGCTCACCTCAGGGGGCGTTTAATGAAAAACTGTTTTTT
clone size: few; J gene: TRBJ2-1; V gene: TRBV3-1; CDR3 length: 16; D gene: TRBD2; CDR3 protein: CASSPRSGGAGNEQFF; CDR3 DNA: TGTGCCAGCAGCCCCCGCAGCGGGGGGGCGGGGAATGAGCAGTTCTTC
clone size: many; J gene: TRBJ1-1; V gene: TRBV10-3; CDR3 length: 14; D gene: .; CDR3 protein: CAISWGQKITEAFF; CDR3 DNA: TGTGCCATCAGTTGGGGACAAAAGATCACTGAAGCTTTCTTT
clone size: many; J gene: TRBJ2-2; V gene: TRBV6-5; CDR3 length: 14; D gene: .; CDR3 protein: CASSFGTWGGEPFF; CDR3 DNA: TGTGCCAGCAGTTTCGGGACGTGGGGCGGGGAGCCGTTTTTT
clone size: many; J gene: TRBJ2-7; V gene: TRBV7-9; CDR3 length: 13; D gene: .; CDR3 protein: CASSTARIYEQYF; CDR3 DNA: TGTGCCAGCAGCACTGCCAGGATCTACGAGCAGTACTTC
clone size: many; J gene: TRBJ2-2; V gene: TRBV15; CDR3 length: 16; D gene: TRBD2; CDR3 protein: CATSRVGLVNTGELFF; CDR3 DNA: TGTGCCACCAGCAGAGTCGGACTAGTAAACACCGGGGAGCTGTTTTTT
clone size: few; J gene: TRBJ1-6; V gene: TRBV6-5; CDR3 length: 18; D gene: .; CDR3 protein: CASSYFGAWGSYNSPLHF; CDR3 DNA: TGTGCCAGCAGTTACTTCGGGGCGTGGGGCTCCTATAATTCACCCCTCCACTTT
clone size: few; J gene: TRBJ2-1; V gene: TRBV4-1; CDR3 length: 15; D gene: .; CDR3 protein: CASSLVEGLYNEQFF; CDR3 DNA: TGCGCCAGCAGCCTAGTTGAGGGCTTGTACAATGAGCAGTTCTTC